This TCR beta chain came from a study of T cell responses to AZD1222 COVID-19 vaccine. Trimming shortened V by 4 bases and J by 7 bases, and 11 bases separated the two germline ends. The CDR3 has 12 residues. Germline loops: CDR1 MDHEN, CDR2 SYDVKM. Method: immunoSEQ multiplex PCR; TCRdb's copy keeps in-frame clones and lacks some. The data hold roughly 250,000 clones, with more than 85% observed a single time. The TCR sequence derives from an adult in good health. This chain joins TRBV28 and TRBJ2-7; D gene uncertain. The sample here was peripheral blood, taken on day 0 of AZD1222 vaccination. The CDR3 protein is CASSYASWEQYF. The CDR3 DNA reads as TGTGCCAGCAGTTATGCCTCTTGGGAGCAGTACTTC.